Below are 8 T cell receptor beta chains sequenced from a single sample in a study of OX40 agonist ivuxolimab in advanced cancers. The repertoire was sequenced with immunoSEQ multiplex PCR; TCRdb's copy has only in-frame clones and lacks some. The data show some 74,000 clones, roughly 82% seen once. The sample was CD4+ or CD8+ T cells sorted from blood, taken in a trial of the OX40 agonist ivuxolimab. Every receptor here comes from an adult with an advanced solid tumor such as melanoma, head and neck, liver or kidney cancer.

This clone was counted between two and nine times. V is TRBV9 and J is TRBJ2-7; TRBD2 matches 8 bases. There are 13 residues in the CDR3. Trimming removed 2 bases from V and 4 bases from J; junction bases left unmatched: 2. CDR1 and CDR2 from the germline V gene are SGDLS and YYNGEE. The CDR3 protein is CASSVSGGYEQYF. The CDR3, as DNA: TGTGCCAGCAGCGTCTCGGGGGGGTACGAGCAGTACTTC.

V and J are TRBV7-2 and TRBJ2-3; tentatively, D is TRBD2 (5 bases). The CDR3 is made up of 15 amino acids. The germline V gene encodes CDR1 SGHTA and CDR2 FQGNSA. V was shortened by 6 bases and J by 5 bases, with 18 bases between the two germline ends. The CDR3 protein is CASRLGPDRGDTQYF. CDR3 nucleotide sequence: TGTGCCAGCAGATTGGGCCCAGATCGGGGAGATACGCAGTATTTT.

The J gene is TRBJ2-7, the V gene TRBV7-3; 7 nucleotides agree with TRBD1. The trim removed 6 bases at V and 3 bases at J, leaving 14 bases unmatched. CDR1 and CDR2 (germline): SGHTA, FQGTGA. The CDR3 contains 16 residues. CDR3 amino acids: CASSLKGAGLGYEQYF. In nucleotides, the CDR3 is TGTGCCAGCAGTCTAAAGGGGGCAGGTTTGGGCTACGAGCAGTACTTC.

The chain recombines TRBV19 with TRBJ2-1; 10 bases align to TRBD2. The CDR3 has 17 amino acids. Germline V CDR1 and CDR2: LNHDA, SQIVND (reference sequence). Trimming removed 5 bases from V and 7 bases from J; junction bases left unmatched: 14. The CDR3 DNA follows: TGTGCCAGTAGTCCTGGGGAAGCGGGAGGGCCAGGGAATGAGCAGTTCTTC. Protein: CASSPGEAGGPGNEQFF.

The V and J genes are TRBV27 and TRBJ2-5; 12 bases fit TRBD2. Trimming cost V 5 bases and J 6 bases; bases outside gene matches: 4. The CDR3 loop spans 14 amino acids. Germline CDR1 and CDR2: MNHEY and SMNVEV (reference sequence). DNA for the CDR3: TGTGCCAGCAGTGCTAGCGGGAGGGCGAAGACCCAGTACTTC. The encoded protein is CASSASGRAKTQYF.

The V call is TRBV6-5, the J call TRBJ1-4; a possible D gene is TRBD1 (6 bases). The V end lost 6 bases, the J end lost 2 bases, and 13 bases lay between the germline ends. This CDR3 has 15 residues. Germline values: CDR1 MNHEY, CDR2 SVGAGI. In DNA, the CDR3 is TGTGCCAGCAGCCCCGGACAGAGTACTAATGAAAAACTGTTTTTT. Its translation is CASSPGQSTNEKLFF.

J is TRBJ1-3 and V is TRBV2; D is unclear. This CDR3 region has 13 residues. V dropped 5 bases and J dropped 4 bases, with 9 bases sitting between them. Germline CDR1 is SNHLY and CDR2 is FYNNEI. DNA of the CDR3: TGTGCCAGCAGTTCGGACGCAGGAAACACCATATATTTT. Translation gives CASSSDAGNTIYF.

This CDR3 is CSVVTPGNTIYF. The DNA for the CDR3 is TGCAGCGTGGTGACCCCTGGAAACACCATATATTTT. The chain couples TRBV29-1 to TRBJ1-3; D gene unclear. The CDR3 runs to 12 residues. In germline, CDR1 is SQVTM, CDR2 ANQGSEA. The V and J ends lost 6 bases and 2 bases respectively, with 8 bases between them. Variable domain in full (rest from reference TRBV29-1 and TRBJ1-3): SAVISQKPSRDICQRGTSLTIQCQVDSQVTMMFWYRQQPGQSLTLIATANQGSEATYESGFVIDKFPISRPNLTFSTLTVSNMSPEDSSIYLCSVVTPGNTIYFGEGSWLTVV.